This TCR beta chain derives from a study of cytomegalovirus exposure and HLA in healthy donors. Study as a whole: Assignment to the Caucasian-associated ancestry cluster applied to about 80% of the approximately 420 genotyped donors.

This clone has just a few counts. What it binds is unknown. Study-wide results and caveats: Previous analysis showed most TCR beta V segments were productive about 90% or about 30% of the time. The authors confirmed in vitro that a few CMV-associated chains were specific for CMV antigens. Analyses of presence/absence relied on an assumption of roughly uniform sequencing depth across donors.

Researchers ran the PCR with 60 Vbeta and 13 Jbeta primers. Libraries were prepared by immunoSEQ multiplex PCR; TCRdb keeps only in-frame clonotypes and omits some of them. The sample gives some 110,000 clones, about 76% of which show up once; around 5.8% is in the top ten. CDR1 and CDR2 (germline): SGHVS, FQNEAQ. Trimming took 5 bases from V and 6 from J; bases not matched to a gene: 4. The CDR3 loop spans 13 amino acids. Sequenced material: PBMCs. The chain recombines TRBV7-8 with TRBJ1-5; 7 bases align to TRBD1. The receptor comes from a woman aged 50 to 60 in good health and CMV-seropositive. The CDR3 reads CASSTRTGQPQHF. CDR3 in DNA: TGTGCCAGCAGCACCAGGACAGGTCAGCCCCAGCATTTT.